This T cell receptor (beta chain) was retrieved from a study of shared clonotypes between healthy human individuals. The naive CD8 population came from CD45RO-negative cells selected for CCR7, without terminally differentiated effector memory CD45RA+ cells. Only in-frame clones appear in the TCRdb table, and some are missing; sequencing was by immunoSEQ multiplex PCR. The data contain approximately 2,000,000 clones, 93% of them singletons. Study outcomes and limitations: Unshared clonotypes carried lower generation probabilities than those common to all four donors.

CDR1 SGHTS and CDR2 YDEGEE come from the germline V gene. The CDR3 covers 15 residues. Losses at the gene ends were 4 bases for V and 4 bases for J; bases not matched to a gene: 6. Comment on this clone: Its matching antigen is unknown.

The rearrangement uses TRBV5-8 and TRBJ2-1; 9 bases are a match to TRBD1. This clonotype was obtained from a man younger than 35 in good health. Some clones in this sample may be carry-over from other donors' samples. The source material was naive CD8+ T cells from PBMCs. CDR3: CASSLDRGEYNEQFF. The CDR3 DNA reads as TGTGCCAGCAGCCTGGACAGGGGAGAATACAATGAGCAGTTCTTC.